Listed here is a single T cell receptor beta chain. This entry is derived from a study of CD8+CD57+ T cells in acquired aplastic anemia. Study as a whole: Sorted CD4+ and CD8+ cells yielded DNA averaging about 2.9 ug.

By flow cytometry, patients selected for sequencing had shown an expansion of CD8+CD57+ cells. The V end lost 4 bases, the J end lost 6 bases, and 12 bases lay between the germline ends. Germline V gives CDR1 SQVTM, CDR2 ANQGSEA. The CDR3 runs to 12 residues. Genomic DNA was employed as the template in profiling TCR beta VDJ and CDR3. TCRdb processed the reads anew with MiXCR; each CDR3 protein has one entry. The sample yields 200,000 or so distinct CDR3 sequences, 40% to 55% seen once. Material: sorted CD4+, CD8+, or CD8+CD57+ T cells (not recorded which) from PBMCs. J is TRBJ1-2 and V is TRBV29-1; no clear D. The sequence was collected from a human donor with aplastic anemia. The CDR3 DNA reads TGCAGCGTTGGCGGCCCCCAAGATGGCTACACCTTC. Translated: CSVGGPQDGYTF. Drawing the rest from reference TRBV29-1 and TRBJ1-2, the complete variable domain is SAVISQKPSRDICQRGTSLTIQCQVDSQVTMMFWYRQQPGQSLTLIATANQGSEATYESGFVIDKFPISRPNLTFSTLTVSNMSPEDSSIYLCSVGGPQDGYTFGSGTRLTVV.